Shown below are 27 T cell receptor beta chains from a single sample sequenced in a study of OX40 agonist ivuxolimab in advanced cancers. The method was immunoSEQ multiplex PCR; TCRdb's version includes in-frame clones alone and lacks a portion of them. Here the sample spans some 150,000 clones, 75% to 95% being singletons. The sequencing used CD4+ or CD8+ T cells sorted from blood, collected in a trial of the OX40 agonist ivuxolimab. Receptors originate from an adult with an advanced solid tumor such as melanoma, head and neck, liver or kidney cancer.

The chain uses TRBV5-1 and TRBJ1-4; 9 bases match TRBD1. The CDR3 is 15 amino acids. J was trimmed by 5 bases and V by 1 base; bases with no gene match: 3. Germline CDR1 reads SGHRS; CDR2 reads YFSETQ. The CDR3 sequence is CASSLIGTGNEKLFF. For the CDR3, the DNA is TGCGCCAGCAGCTTGATTGGGACAGGGAATGAAAAACTGTTTTTT. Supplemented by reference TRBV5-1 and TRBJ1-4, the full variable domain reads KAGVTQTPRYLIKTRGQQVTLSCSPISGHRSVSWYQQTPGQGLQFLFEYFSETQRNKGNFPGRFSGRQFSNSRSEMNVSTLELGDSALYLCASSLIGTGNEKLFFGSGTQLSVL.

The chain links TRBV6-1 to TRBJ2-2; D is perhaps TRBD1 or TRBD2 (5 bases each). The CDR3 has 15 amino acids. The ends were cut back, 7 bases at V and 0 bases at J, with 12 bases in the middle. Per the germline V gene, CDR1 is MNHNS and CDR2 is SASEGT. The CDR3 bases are TGTGCCAGCAAACCGGGACCGACGAACACCGGGGAGCTGTTTTTT. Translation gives CASKPGPTNTGELFF.

This CDR3 reads CASSASTNYGYTF. The CDR3 DNA sequence: TGTGCCAGCAGTGCAAGTACTAACTATGGCTACACCTTC. The chain combines TRBV2 with TRBJ1-2; no firm D call. CDR3 length equals 13 residues. V was shortened by 4 bases and J by 0 bases, with 6 bases between the two germline ends. Germline V gives CDR1 SNHLY, CDR2 FYNNEI.

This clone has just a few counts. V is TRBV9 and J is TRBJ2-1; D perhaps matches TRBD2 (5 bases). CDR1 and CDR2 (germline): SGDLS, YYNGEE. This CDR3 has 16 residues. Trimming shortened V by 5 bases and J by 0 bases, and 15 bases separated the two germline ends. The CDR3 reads CASSSGLLSSYNEQFF. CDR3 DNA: TGTGCCAGCAGTTCTGGACTGCTGAGCTCCTACAATGAGCAGTTCTTC.

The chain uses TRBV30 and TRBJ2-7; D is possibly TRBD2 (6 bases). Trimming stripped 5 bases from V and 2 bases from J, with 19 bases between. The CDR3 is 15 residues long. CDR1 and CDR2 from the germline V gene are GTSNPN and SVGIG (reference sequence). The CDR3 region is CAWARPWGRTYEQYF. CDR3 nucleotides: TGTGCCTGGGCCCGACCGTGGGGGAGGACCTACGAGCAGTACTTC.

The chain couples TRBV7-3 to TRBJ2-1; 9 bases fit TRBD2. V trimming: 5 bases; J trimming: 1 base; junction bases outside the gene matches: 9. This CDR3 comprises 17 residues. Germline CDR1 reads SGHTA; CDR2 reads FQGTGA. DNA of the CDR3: TGTGCCAGCAGCCCGCACCTGACTAGCGGATCCTACAATGAGCAGTTCTTC. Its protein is CASSPHLTSGSYNEQFF. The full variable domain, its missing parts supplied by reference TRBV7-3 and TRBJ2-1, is GAGVSQTPSNKVTEKGKYVELRCDPISGHTALYWYRQSLGQGPEFLIYFQGTGAADDSGLPNDRFFAVRPEGSVSTLKIQRTERGDSAVYLCASSPHLTSGSYNEQFFGPGTRLTVL.

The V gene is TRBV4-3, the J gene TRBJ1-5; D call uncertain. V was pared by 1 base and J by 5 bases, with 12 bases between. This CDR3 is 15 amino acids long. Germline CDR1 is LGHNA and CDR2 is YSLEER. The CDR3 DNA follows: TGCGCCAGCAGCCAAGGGAACGGGTTGGATCAGCCCCAGCATTTT. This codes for CASSQGNGLDQPQHF.

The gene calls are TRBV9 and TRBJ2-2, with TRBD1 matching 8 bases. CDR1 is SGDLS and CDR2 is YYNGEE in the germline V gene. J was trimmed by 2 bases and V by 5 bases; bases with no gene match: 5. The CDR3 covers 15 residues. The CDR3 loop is CASREDRGNTGELFF. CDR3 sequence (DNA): TGTGCCAGCAGGGAAGACAGGGGCAACACCGGGGAGCTGTTTTTT.

CDR3: CASSLESSDRPSIYYGYTF. The CDR3 bases are TGTGCCAGCAGCTTAGAGAGCTCGGACCGTCCTTCGATCTATTATGGCTACACCTTC. The gene calls are TRBV11-3 and TRBJ1-2; D remains ambiguous. There are 19 residues in the CDR3. V lost 0 bases, J lost 5 bases, and 25 bases lay in between. Germline-derived CDR1 and CDR2 are SGHNT and YENEEA.

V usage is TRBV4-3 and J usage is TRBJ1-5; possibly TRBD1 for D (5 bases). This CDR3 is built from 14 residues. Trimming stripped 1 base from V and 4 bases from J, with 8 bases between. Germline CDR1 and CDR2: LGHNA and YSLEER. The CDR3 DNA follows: TGCGCCAGCAGCCAAGGGAAGGGGAATCAGCCCCAGCATTTT. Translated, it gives CASSQGKGNQPQHF.

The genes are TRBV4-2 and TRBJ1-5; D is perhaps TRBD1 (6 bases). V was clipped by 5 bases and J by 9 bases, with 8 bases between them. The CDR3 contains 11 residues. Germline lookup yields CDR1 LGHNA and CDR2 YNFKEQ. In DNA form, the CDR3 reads TGTGCCAGCAGCTTGACAGGGCCCCAGCATTTT. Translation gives CASSLTGPQHF.

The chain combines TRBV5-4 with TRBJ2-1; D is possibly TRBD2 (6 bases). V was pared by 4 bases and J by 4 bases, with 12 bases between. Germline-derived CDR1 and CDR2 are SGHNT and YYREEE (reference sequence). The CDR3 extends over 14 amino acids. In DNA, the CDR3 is TGTGCCAGCAGCAACTTAGCGGCGTACAATGAGCAGTTCTTC. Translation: CASSNLAAYNEQFF.

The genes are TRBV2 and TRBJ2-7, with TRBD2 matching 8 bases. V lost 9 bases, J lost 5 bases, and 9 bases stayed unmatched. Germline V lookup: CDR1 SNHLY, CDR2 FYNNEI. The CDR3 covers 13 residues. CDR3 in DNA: TGTGCCAGTCTCTTGCGGGAGGCCAACGAGCAGTACTTC. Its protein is CASLLREANEQYF.

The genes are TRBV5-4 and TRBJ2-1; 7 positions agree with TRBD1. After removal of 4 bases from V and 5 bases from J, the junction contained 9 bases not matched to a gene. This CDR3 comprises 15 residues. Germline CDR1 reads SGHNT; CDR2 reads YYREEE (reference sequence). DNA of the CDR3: TGTGCCAGCAGCCCCAGGGGGTTGTTCGACAATGAGCAGTTCTTC. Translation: CASSPRGLFDNEQFF.

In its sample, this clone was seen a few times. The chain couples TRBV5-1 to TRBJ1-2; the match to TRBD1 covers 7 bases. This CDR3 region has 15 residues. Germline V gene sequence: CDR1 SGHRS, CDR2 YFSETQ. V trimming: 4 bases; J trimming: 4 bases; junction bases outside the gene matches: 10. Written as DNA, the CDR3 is TGCGCCAGCAGCCCCCACGGCGGACAGGCCTATGGCTACACCTTC. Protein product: CASSPHGGQAYGYTF.

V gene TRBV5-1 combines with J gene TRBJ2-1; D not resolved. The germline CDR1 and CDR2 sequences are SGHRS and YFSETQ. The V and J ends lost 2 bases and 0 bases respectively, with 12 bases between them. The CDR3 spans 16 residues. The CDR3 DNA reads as TGCGCCAGCAGCTTAGGAGATTTCAGCTCCTACAATGAGCAGTTCTTC. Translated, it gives CASSLGDFSSYNEQFF.

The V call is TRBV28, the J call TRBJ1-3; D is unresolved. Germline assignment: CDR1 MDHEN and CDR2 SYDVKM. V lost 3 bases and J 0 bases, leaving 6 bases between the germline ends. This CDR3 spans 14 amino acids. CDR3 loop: CASSLTFSGNTIYF. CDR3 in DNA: TGTGCCAGCAGTTTGACCTTCTCTGGAAACACCATATATTTT.

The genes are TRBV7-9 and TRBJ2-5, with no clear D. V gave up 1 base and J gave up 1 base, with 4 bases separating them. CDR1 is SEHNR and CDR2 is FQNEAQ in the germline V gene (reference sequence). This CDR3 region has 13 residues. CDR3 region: CASSLVFQETQYF. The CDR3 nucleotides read TGTGCCAGCAGCTTAGTCTTCCAAGAGACCCAGTACTTC.

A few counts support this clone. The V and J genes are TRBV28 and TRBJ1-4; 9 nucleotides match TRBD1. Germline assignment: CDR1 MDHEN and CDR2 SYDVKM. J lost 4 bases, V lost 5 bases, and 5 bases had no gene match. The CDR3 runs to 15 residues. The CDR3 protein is CASSPGQGYNEKLFF. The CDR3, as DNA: TGTGCCAGCAGTCCGGGACAGGGCTATAATGAAAAACTGTTTTTT. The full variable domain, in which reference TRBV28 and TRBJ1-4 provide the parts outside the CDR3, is DVKVTQSSRYLVKRTGEKVFLECVQDMDHENMFWYRQDPGLGLRLIYFSYDVKMKEKGDIPEGYSVSREKKERFSLILESASTNQTSMYLCASSPGQGYNEKLFFGSGTQLSVL.

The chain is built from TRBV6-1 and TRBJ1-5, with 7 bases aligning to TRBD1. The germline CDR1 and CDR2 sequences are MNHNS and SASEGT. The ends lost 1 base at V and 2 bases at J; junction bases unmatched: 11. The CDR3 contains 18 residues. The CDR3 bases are TGTGCCAGCAGTGAAGGACAGGGCGGGTTTGCGGGCAATCAGCCCCAGCATTTT. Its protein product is CASSEGQGGFAGNQPQHF.

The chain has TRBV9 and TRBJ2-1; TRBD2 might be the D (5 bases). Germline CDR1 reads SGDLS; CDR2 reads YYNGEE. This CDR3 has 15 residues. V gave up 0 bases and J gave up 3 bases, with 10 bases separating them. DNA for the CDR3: TGTGCCAGCAGCGTAGAACAGCGGAGCTACAATGAGCAGTTCTTC. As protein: CASSVEQRSYNEQFF. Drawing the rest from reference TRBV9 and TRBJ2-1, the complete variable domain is DSGVTQTPKHLITATGQRVTLRCSPRSGDLSVYWYQQSLDQGLQFLIQYYNGEERAKGNILERFSAQQFPDLHSELNLSSLELGDSALYFCASSVEQRSYNEQFFGPGTRLTVL.

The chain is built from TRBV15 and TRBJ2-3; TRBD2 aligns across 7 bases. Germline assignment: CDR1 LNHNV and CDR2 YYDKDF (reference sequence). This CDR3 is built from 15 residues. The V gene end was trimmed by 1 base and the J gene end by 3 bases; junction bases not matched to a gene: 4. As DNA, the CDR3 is TGTGCCACCAGCAGAGGTGGCGGGGGTACAGATACGCAGTATTTT. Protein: CATSRGGGGTDTQYF.

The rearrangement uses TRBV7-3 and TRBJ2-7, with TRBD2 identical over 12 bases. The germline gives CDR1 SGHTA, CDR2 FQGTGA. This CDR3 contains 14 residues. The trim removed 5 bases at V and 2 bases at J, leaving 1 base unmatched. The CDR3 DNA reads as TGTGCCAGCAGCGCTAGCGGGGGGGCCTACGAGCAGTACTTC. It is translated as CASSASGGAYEQYF.

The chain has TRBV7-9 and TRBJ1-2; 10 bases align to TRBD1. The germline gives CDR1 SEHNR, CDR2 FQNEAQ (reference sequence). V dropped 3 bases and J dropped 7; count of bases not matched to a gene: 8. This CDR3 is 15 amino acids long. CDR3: CASSFGQGVFRGYTF. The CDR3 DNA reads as TGTGCCAGCAGCTTTGGACAGGGGGTATTTCGTGGCTACACCTTC.

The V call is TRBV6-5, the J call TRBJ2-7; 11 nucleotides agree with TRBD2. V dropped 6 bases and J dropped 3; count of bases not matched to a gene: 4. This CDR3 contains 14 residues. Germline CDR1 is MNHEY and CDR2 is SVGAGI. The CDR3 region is CASRTTSGNYEQYF. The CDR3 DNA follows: TGTGCCAGCAGGACGACTAGCGGGAACTACGAGCAGTACTTC.

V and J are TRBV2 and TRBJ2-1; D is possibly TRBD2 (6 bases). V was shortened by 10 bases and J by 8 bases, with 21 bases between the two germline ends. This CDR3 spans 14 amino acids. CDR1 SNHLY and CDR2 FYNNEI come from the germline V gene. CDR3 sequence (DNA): TGTGCCACCCAGACTAGGAGAGCGTACGATGAGCAGTTCTTC. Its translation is CATQTRRAYDEQFF.

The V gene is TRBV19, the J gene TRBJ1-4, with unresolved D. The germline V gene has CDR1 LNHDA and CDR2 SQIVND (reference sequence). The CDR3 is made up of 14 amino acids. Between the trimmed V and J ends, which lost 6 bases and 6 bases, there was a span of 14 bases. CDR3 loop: CASSERGRYEKLFF. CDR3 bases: TGTGCCAGTAGCGAAAGAGGGAGGTATGAAAAACTGTTTTTT.